One sample yielded the 24 T cell receptor beta chains listed below, sequenced in a study of blood T cells in healthy people across ages. A second PCR of 7 to 11 cycles used a sample-barcoded 5' primer and a J-beta primer mix. TCRdb passed the 5' RACE reads through MiXCR, listing each CDR3 protein once. Here the sample spans about 780,000 distinct CDR3 sequences, about 42% being singletons. Sequencing input: blood. These receptors all come from an older man in good health.

The chain couples TRBV5-1 to TRBJ2-5; perhaps D is TRBD1 or TRBD2 (5 bases each). From germline, CDR1 is SGHRS and CDR2 YFSETQ. Trimming removed 4 bases at V and 5 bases at J, with 15 bases between. This CDR3 comprises 14 residues. The CDR3 DNA reads as TGCGCCAGCAGCCCCTACAGGCGAGGGGAGACCCAGTACTTC. It yields the protein CASSPYRRGETQYF.

This clonotype appeared a few times. DNA of the CDR3: TGTGCCAGCAGTTCCCAGTTGGGGTCCAATGAGCAGTTCTTC. Encoded protein: CASSSQLGSNEQFF. V usage is TRBV12-3 or TRBV12-4 and J usage is TRBJ2-1; D is undetermined. V was cut by 4 bases and J by 6 bases, with 13 bases left in between. The CDR3 is made up of 14 amino acids.

The rearrangement links TRBV2 to TRBJ2-3; maybe TRBD1 (6 bases). The ends were cut back, 6 bases at V and 4 bases at J, with 11 bases in the middle. Germline V gene lookup returns CDR1 SNHLY and CDR2 FYNNEI. This CDR3 has 13 residues. CDR3 sequence (DNA): TGTGCCAGCAGCGGAAACAGGGCAGATACGCAGTATTTT. Translating it yields CASSGNRADTQYF.

The chain is built from TRBV18 and TRBJ2-1, with 8 bases fitting TRBD1. J gave up 5 bases and V 4 bases, and 7 bases lay outside the gene matches. Germline V gives CDR1 KGHSH, CDR2 LQKENI. This CDR3 is 15 amino acids long. CDR3 protein: CASSHRTGLHNEQFF. The CDR3 coding sequence is TGTGCCAGCTCACACCGGACAGGGTTACACAATGAGCAGTTCTTC. Variable domain in full (rest from reference TRBV18 and TRBJ2-1): NAGVMQNPRHLVRRRGQEARLRCSPMKGHSHVYWYRQLPEEGLKFMVYLQKENIIDESGMPKERFSAEFPKEGPSILRIQQVVRGDSAAYFCASSHRTGLHNEQFFGPGTRLTVL.

This chain uses TRBV20-1 with TRBJ2-4; 10 nucleotides match TRBD2. The J call may be faulty, since TRBJ2-5 better matches the DNA end. This CDR3 spans 15 amino acids. Germline assignment: CDR1 DFQATT and CDR2 SNEGSKA (reference sequence). The CDR3 DNA sequence: TGCAGTGCTAGAGCCTGGACTAGCGGAAAAGAGACCCAGTACTTC. It is translated as CSARAWTSGKETQYF.

This chain connects TRBV7-2 to TRBJ2-1, with D possibly being TRBD2 (6 bases). V was pared by 0 bases and J by 7 bases, with 16 bases between. Germline V gene lookup returns CDR1 SGHTA and CDR2 FQGNSA. The CDR3 runs to 16 residues. The CDR3 loop reads CASSLAGGLPTNEQFF. CDR3 bases: TGTGCCAGCAGCTTAGCGGGAGGCCTTCCCACGAATGAGCAGTTCTTC.

This clonotype was seen only a few times. The J gene is TRBJ2-1, the V gene TRBV9; D is uncertain. Germline CDR1 is SGDLS and CDR2 is YYNGEE. The CDR3 covers 15 residues. The V gene lost 0 bases and the J gene lost 6 bases, with 13 bases spanning the gap. The DNA of the CDR3 is TGTGCCAGCAGCGTAGCGGCAGGTTGGGTCAATGAGCAGTTCTTC. It is translated as CASSVAAGWVNEQFF.

This clonotype was recorded a few times. The chain joins TRBV20-1 to TRBJ2-3, with D tentatively TRBD2 (6 bases). The CDR3 spans 15 residues. Trimming left V 6 bases short and J 2 bases short, with 18 bases between. Germline values: CDR1 DFQATT, CDR2 SNEGSKA (reference sequence). CDR3 sequence (DNA): TGCAGTGCCGGCCAGCGGGCGATCGCCACAGATACGCAGTATTTT. It encodes CSAGQRAIATDTQYF.

This clonotype came up many times. The J gene is TRBJ2-1, the V gene TRBV20-1; the match to TRBD2 covers 11 bases. J gave up 7 bases and V 1 base, and 15 bases lay outside the gene matches. Looked up from germline, CDR1 is DFQATT and CDR2 is SNEGSKA (reference sequence). The CDR3 contains 18 residues. In nucleotides, the CDR3 is TGCAGTGCTAGAGCTCCCCTCCGACTAGCGGGAACTAGGAATGAGCAGTTCTTC. It encodes CSARAPLRLAGTRNEQFF.

This chain links TRBV29-1 with TRBJ2-5; the match to TRBD2 covers 7 bases. This CDR3 has 14 residues. Germline CDR1 SQVTM, CDR2 ANQGSEA. J gave up 7 bases and V 3 bases, and 11 bases lay outside the gene matches. CDR3 sequence (DNA): TGCAGCGTTGATTCGCCTAGCGGCCAGGGGACCCAGTACTTC. Translation: CSVDSPSGQGTQYF.

This clonotype was seen once. J is TRBJ2-3 and V is TRBV5-1, with TRBD2 as a possible D gene (6 bases). The CDR3 is made up of 17 amino acids. V was clipped by 3 bases and J by 0 bases, with 17 bases between them. Germline loops: CDR1 SGHRS, CDR2 YFSETQ. DNA of the CDR3: TGCGCCAGCAGCTCCAATCTGGGGGGAACTAGCACAGATACGCAGTATTTT. The encoded protein is CASSSNLGGTSTDTQYF.

This clonotype was detected only a few times. The chain recombines TRBV14 with TRBJ2-2; perhaps TRBD1 as D (6 bases). CDR1 and CDR2 from the germline V gene are SGHDN and FVKESK. CDR3 length: 15 residues. V was pared by 4 bases and J by 5 bases, with 14 bases between. The chain's CDR3 is CASSRDRQATGELFF. CDR3 in DNA: TGTGCCAGCAGCCGAGATAGACAGGCTACCGGGGAGCTGTTTTTT.

In this sample, this clonotype turned up once. The CDR3 DNA reads TGTGCCAGCAGCAGGACAGGAGAGATCTCTGGGGCCAACGTCCTGACTTTC. As protein: CASSRTGEISGANVLTF. The chain combines TRBV25-1 with TRBJ2-6, with 7 bases aligning to TRBD1. This CDR3 spans 17 amino acids. The germline gives CDR1 MGHDK, CDR2 SYGVNS. Unmatched junction bases numbered 8, after V lost 6 bases and J lost 0 bases.

The chain has TRBV10-3 and TRBJ2-5; 9 bases are a match to TRBD2. Matching the DNA end better, TRBJ2-7 makes the J call doubtful. Germline values: CDR1 ENHRY, CDR2 SYGVKD. The CDR3 spans 14 residues. CDR3 coding DNA: TGTGCCATCAGTGGGACTAGCGCATTTTACGAGCAGTACTTC. Protein product: CAISGTSAFYEQYF.

In this sample, this clonotype turned up a few times. The chain joins TRBV28 to TRBJ1-6; D might be TRBD1 (5 bases). CDR3 length equals 14 residues. Germline CDR1 is MDHEN and CDR2 is SYDVKM. V was shortened by 10 bases and J by 13 bases, with 23 bases between the two germline ends. This CDR3 reads CATRIPGGVEPLHF. The CDR3, as DNA: TGTGCCACCCGAATACCCGGGGGAGTGGAGCCCCTCCACTTT.

This clonotype has more than one count but fewer than ten. V usage is TRBV6-5 and J usage is TRBJ2-1, with D maybe TRBD2 (5 bases). CDR3 length equals 15 residues. Germline-derived CDR1 and CDR2 are MNHEY and SVGAGI. Trimming took 0 bases from V and 8 from J, leaving 14 bases between them. CDR3 sequence: CASSYSSDWVDEQFF. The CDR3 nucleotides read TGTGCCAGCAGTTACTCTTCGGACTGGGTCGATGAGCAGTTCTTC.

This rearrangement joins TRBV20-1 to TRBJ2-5; no definite D call. The DNA end is a closer match to TRBJ2-1, so the J assignment may be wrong. The CDR3 spans 12 residues. The germline V gene encodes CDR1 DFQATT and CDR2 SNEGSKA (reference sequence). DNA for the CDR3: TGCAGTGCTCAAGCCCGGCAAGAGACCCAGTTCTTC. It is translated as CSAQARQETQFF.

The chain combines TRBV7-2 with TRBJ2-7, with D hard to call. The length of the CDR3 is 13 residues. Germline V gene data show CDR1 as SGHTA and CDR2 as FQGNSA. V lost 5 bases and J 7 bases, leaving 15 bases between the germline ends. This chain's CDR3 is CASSTYLGPEQYF. The CDR3 nucleotides are TGTGCCAGCAGCACTTACCTGGGTCCAGAGCAGTACTTC.

In this sample, this clonotype turned up a few times. This chain joins TRBV30 and TRBJ2-3; maybe TRBD2 (6 bases). The CDR3 covers 13 residues. The germline gives CDR1 GTSNPN, CDR2 SVGIG (reference sequence). V lost 8 bases, J lost 1 base, and 13 bases lay in between. CDR3 protein: CAGGGDRTDTQYF. The DNA of the CDR3 is TGTGCCGGAGGCGGGGATCGCACAGATACGCAGTATTTT.

This clonotype was seen at least ten times. This chain connects TRBV7-2 to TRBJ1-2; D not resolved. The CDR3 consists of 11 residues. Per the germline V gene, CDR1 is SGHTA and CDR2 is FQGNSA. Trimming took 1 base from V and 7 from J, leaving 4 bases between them. CDR3 sequence (DNA): TGTGCCAGCAGCTTAGATACTGGCTACACCTTC. It is translated as CASSLDTGYTF.

This clonotype was seen repeatedly, ten times or more. The chain couples TRBV14 to TRBJ2-1; no clear D. The V end was cut by 1 base, the J end by 7 bases, with 11 bases between. The germline V gene has CDR1 SGHDN and CDR2 FVKESK. The CDR3 has 14 amino acids. The CDR3 loop reads CASSQVLGWNEQFF. As DNA, the CDR3 is TGTGCCAGCAGCCAAGTTCTGGGGTGGAATGAGCAGTTCTTC. Combining the CDR3 with reference TRBV14 and TRBJ2-1 gives the whole variable domain EAGVTQFPSHSVIEKGQTVTLRCDPISGHDNLYWYRRVMGKEIKFLLHFVKESKQDESGMPNNRFLAERTGGTYSTLKVQPAELEDSGVYFCASSQVLGWNEQFFGPGTRLTVL.

The chain is built from TRBV29-1 and TRBJ2-7; 13 nucleotides align to TRBD2. In germline, CDR1 is SQVTM, CDR2 ANQGSEA. Trimming removed 2 bases from V and 2 bases from J; junction bases left unmatched: 3. The CDR3 has 15 residues. CDR3 DNA sequence: TGCAGCGTTGAATTAGGGACTAGCGGGACCTACGAGCAGTACTTC. Translation: CSVELGTSGTYEQYF.

Points on this clonotype: A junction boundary mismatches the germline segment, possibly from a read error. The CDR3 region is CASSKIGMGDYGQYF. CDR3 DNA sequence: TGTGCCAGCAGCAAAATCGGAATGGGGGACTACGGGCAGTACTTC. The chain links TRBV3-1 to TRBJ2-7, with TRBD2 matching 7 bases. The CDR3 covers 15 residues. Germline V gene data show CDR1 as LGHDT and CDR2 as YNNKEL (reference sequence).

The V call is TRBV24-1, the J call TRBJ2-1; 10 positions agree with TRBD2. The CDR3 consists of 20 residues. V gave up 4 bases and J gave up 1 base; unmatched junction bases: 15. Germline CDR1 and CDR2: KGHDR and SFDVKD. The CDR3 spells CATSDPPGQVAGGSYNEQFF. CDR3 nucleotide sequence: TGTGCCACCAGTGACCCCCCGGGACAGGTAGCGGGAGGTTCCTACAATGAGCAGTTCTTC.